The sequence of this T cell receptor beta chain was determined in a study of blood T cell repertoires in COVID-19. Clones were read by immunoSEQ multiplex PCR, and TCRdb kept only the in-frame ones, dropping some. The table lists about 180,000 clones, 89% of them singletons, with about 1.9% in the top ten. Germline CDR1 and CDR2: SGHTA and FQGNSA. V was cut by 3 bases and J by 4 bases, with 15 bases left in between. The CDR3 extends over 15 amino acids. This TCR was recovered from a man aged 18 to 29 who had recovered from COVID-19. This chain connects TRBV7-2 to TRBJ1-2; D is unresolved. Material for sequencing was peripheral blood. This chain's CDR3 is CASSLSTRSSYGYTF. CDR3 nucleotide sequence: TGTGCCAGCAGCTTGTCTACTCGGTCTTCCTATGGCTACACCTTC.